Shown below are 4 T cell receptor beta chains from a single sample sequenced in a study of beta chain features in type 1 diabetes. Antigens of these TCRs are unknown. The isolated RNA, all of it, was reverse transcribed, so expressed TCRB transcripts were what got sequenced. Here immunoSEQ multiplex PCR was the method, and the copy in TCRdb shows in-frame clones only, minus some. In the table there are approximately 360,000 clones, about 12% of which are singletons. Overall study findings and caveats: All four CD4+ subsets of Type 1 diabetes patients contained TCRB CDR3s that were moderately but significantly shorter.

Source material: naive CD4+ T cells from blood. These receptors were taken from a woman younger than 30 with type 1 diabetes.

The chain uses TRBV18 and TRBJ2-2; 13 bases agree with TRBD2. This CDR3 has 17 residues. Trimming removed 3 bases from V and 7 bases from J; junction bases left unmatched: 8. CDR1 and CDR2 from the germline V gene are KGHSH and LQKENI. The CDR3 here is CASSPGTSGTVGGELFF. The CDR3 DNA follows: TGTGCCAGCTCACCTGGGACTAGCGGGACTGTAGGCGGGGAGCTGTTTTTT.

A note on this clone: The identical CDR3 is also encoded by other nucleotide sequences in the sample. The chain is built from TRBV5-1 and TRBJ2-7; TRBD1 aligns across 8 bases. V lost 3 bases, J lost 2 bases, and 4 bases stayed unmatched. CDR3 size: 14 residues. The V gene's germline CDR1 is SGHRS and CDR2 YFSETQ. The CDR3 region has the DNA TGCGCCAGCAGCTCCGACAGGGGACCCTACGAGCAGTACTTC. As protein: CASSSDRGPYEQYF.

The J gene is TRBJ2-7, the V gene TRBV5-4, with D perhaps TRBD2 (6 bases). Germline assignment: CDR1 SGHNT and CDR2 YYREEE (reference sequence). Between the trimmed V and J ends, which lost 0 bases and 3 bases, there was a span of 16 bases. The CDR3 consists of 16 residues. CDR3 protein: CASSLAPPAGGYEQYF. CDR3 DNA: TGTGCCAGCAGCTTGGCCCCCCCAGCGGGTGGCTACGAGCAGTACTTC. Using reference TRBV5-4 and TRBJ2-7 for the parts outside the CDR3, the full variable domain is ETGVTQSPTHLIKTRGQQVTLRCSSQSGHNTVSWYQQALGQGPQFIFQYYREEENGRGNFPPRFSGLQFPNYSSELNVNALELDDSALYLCASSLAPPAGGYEQYFGPGTRLTVT.

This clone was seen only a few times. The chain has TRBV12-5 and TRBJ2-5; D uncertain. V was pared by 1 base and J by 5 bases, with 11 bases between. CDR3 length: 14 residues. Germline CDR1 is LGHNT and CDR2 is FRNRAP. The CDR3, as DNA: TGTGCTAGTGGTTTGGACAGCCTATCGGAGACCCAGTACTTC. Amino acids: CASGLDSLSETQYF.